A selection of T cell receptor beta chains follows, all from one sample in a study of beta chain features in type 1 diabetes. TCRdb's copy holds only in-frame clones and misses some; the assay was immunoSEQ multiplex PCR. The sample lists more than 300,000 clones, around 7.6% occurring once. Sequenced: central memory CD4+ T cells from blood. These receptors all come from a woman younger than 35 in good health. Each CDR3 is given with its conserved first and last residue. Fields, in order: V gene, J gene, clone size, D gene, CDR3 DNA, CDR3 protein. D genes are given only for firm matches. Not all rows give a size; the values are once, few, many and, for expanded clones, a class.

>TRBV2|TRBJ1-1|few|.
TGTGCCAGCAGGGCGGACGGGAACACTGAAGCTTTCTTT
CASRADGNTEAFF
>TRBV6-5|TRBJ2-7|few|.
TGTGCCAGCCGAACCACGTTGTCCTACGAGCAGTACTTC
CASRTTLSYEQYF
>TRBV27|TRBJ1-2|many|.
TGTGCCAGCAGCTTCAGTCCGGGCTATGGCTACACCTTC
CASSFSPGYGYTF
>TRBV12-2|TRBJ1-4|.|.
TGTGCAAGTCGCTTAGGGAGGAACAGTTTAGAGAGTGAAAAACTGTTTTTT
CASRLGRNSLESEKLFF
>TRBV5-7|TRBJ2-3|.|TRBD1
TGTGCCAGCAGCCTCCCTCCGGACAGGGCCACAGATACGCAGTATTTT
CASSLPPDRATDTQYF
>TRBV14|TRBJ2-7|many|TRBD2
TGTGCCAGCAGCTCTCTAGCGGGAGCTTCCTACGAGCAGTACTTC
CASSSLAGASYEQYF
>TRBV11-2|TRBJ2-3|many|TRBD2
TGTGCCAGCACCCGTAGGAGCGGGAGGGCCGCAGATACGCAGTATTTT
CASTRRSGRAADTQYF
>TRBV5-4|TRBJ2-2|few|.
TGTGCCAGCAGCACACAGAACACCGGGGAGCTGTTTTTT
CASSTQNTGELFF
>TRBV5-4|TRBJ1-3|few|.
TGTGCCAGCAGTTTGGACCCAAGCTCTGGAAACACCATATATTTT
CASSLDPSSGNTIYF
>TRBV7-9|TRBJ1-2|few|.
TGTGCCAGCAGCCTATCAGCTAACTATGGCTACACCTTC
CASSLSANYGYTF
>TRBV11-1|TRBJ2-5|.|.
TGTGCCAGCAGACTAGGGACCGTCCAAGAGACCCAGTACTTC
CASRLGTVQETQYF
>TRBV18|TRBJ2-1|few|.
TGTGCCAGCTCACCAAGGCAGGGCTACAATGAGCAGTTCTTC
CASSPRQGYNEQFF
>TRBV7-2|TRBJ2-3|few|.
TGTGCCAGCAGCTACCAACGGCCAGATACGCAGTATTTT
CASSYQRPDTQYF
>TRBV7-2|TRBJ1-1|few|.
TGTGCCAGCAGGATGGGCCTCAACACTGAAGCTTTCTTT
CASRMGLNTEAFF
>TRBV18|TRBJ2-1|many|.
TGTGCCAGCTCACCGAGTTATGAGCAGTTCTTC
CASSPSYEQFF
>TRBV4-3|TRBJ1-4|few|.
TGCGCCAGCAGCCAATCCGGGATGGGCGAACTGTTTTTT
CASSQSGMGELFF
>TRBV7-2|TRBJ2-3|few|TRBD1
TGTGCCAGCAGCGGCCTTCGGACAGGGAGCACAGATACGCAGTATTTT
CASSGLRTGSTDTQYF
>TRBV5-4|TRBJ2-4|.|.
TGTGCCAGCACCCCGGGCGAGGGAGCCAAAAACATTCAGTACTTC
CASTPGEGAKNIQYF
>TRBV7-6|TRBJ1-1|.|.
TGTGCCAGCAGCCCCCCAGGGCAGGGGTATGAAGCTTTCTTT
CASSPPGQGYEAFF
>TRBV28|TRBJ2-7|few|.
TGTGCCAGCAGTTTGGTTGGCTACGAGCAGTACTTC
CASSLVGYEQYF